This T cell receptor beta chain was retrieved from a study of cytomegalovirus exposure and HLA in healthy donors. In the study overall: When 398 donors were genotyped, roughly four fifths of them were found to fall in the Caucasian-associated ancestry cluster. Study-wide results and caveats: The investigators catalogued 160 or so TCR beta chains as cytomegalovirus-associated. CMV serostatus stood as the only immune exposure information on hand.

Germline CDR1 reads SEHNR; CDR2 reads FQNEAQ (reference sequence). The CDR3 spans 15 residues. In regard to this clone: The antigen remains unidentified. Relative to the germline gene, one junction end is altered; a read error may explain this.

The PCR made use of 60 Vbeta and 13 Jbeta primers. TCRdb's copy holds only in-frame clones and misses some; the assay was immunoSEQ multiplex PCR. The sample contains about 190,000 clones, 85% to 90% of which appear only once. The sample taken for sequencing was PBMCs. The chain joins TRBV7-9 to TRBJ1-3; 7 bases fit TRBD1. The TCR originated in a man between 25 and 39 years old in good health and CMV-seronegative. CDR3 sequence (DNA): TGTTCCAGCAGCCCCCCCCCGGGACAGGGAAACACCATATATTTT. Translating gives CSSSPPPGQGNTIYF.